These 5 T cell receptor beta chains came from one sample sequenced in a study of blood T cell repertoires in COVID-19 (dated by TCRdb to the early 2020s). Library preparation employed the immunoSEQ multiplex PCR assay. As stored in TCRdb, this immuneACCESS dataset retains in-frame rearrangements with V and J assigned. A fraction of the clones does not appear; measured against another copy, unresolved V genes explain less than half of the discrepancy, and the remainder lacks a known reason. This sample comprises 150,000 to 200,000 clones, 90% to 95% of them detected only once. Of the sample, 0.5% to 0.6% falls within the top ten clones. The source material was peripheral blood. The receptor set was obtained from a man in his fifties or sixties with acute or convalescent COVID-19.

The gene calls are TRBV6-5 and TRBJ1-1, with D possibly TRBD1 on 6 matching bases. V was shortened by 6 bases and J by 1 base, with 9 bases between the two germline ends. In germline, CDR1 is MNHEY, CDR2 SVGAGI. The CDR3 sequence is 13 residues long. The CDR3 DNA follows: TGTGCCAGCAGGATACAGGGGAACACTGAAGCTTTCTTT. Residues: CASRIQGNTEAFF.

The rearrangement uses TRBV27 and TRBJ1-1, with TRBD1 matching 9 bases. CDR3 length: 17 residues. From germline, CDR1 is MNHEY and CDR2 SMNVEV (reference sequence). V lost 0 bases to trimming and J lost 0 bases; unmatched junction nucleotides: 5. The CDR3 reads CASSLSGWTGVNTEAFF. Written as DNA, the CDR3 is TGTGCCAGCAGTTTATCTGGTTGGACAGGGGTGAACACTGAAGCTTTCTTT.

The chain is built from TRBV7-9 and TRBJ1-3; 8 bases are shared with TRBD1. There are 15 residues in the CDR3. Trimming took 6 bases from V and 7 from J; bases not matched to a gene: 11. Germline V gene lookup returns CDR1 SEHNR and CDR2 FQNEAQ (reference sequence). The CDR3 reads CASSRDRSFGNTIYF. For the CDR3, the DNA is TGTGCCAGCAGTCGGGACAGGTCCTTTGGGAACACCATATATTTT.

The chain joins TRBV19 to TRBJ2-2; D gene uncertain. Germline lookup yields CDR1 LNHDA and CDR2 SQIVND (reference sequence). The CDR3 has 14 amino acids. V lost 8 bases to trimming and J lost 0 bases, with 10 bases between them. In DNA, the CDR3 is TGTGCCAGTCAGTGGCAGACGAACACCGGGGAGCTGTTTTTT. It specifies CASQWQTNTGELFF.

V is TRBV7-8 and J is TRBJ2-1; D is ambiguous. Trimming cost V 2 bases and J 7 bases, with 6 bases left between them. This CDR3 is 12 amino acids long. Germline CDR1 is SGHVS and CDR2 is FQNEAQ. CDR3 coding DNA: TGTGCCAGCAGCTTATTCCCGAATGAGCAGTTCTTC. Protein sequence: CASSLFPNEQFF.